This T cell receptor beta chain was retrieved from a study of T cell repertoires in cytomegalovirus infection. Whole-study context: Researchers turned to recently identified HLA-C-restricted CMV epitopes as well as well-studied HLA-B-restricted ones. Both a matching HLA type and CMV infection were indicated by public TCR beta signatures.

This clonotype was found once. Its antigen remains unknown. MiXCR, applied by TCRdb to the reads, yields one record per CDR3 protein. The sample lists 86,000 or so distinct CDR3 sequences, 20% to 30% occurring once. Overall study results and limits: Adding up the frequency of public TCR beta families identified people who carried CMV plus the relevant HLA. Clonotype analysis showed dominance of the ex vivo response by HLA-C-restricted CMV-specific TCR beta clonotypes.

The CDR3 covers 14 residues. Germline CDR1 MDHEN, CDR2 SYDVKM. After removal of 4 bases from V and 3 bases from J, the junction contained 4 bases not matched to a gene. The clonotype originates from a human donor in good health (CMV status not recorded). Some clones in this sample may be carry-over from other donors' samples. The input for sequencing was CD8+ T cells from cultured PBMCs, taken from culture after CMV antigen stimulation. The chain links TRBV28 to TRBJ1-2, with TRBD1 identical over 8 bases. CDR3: CASSSDRGHYGYTF. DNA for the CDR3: TGTGCCAGCAGTTCAGACAGGGGCCACTATGGCTACACCTTC.